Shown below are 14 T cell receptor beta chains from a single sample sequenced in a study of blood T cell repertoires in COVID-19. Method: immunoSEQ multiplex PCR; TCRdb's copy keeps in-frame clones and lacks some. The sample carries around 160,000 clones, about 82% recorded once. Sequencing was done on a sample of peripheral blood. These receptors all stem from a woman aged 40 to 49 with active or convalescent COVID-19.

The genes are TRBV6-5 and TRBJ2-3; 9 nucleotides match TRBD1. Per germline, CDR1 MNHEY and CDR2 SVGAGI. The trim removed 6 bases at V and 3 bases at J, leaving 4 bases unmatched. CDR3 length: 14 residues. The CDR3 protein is CASRIQGATDTQYF. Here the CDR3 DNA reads TGTGCCAGCAGAATACAGGGGGCGACAGATACGCAGTATTTT.

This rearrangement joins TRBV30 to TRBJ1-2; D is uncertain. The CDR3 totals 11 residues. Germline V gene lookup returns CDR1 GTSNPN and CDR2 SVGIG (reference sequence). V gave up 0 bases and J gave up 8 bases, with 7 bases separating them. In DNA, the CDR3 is TGTGCCTGGAGTGTTCGAGGGGGCTACACCTTC. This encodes CAWSVRGGYTF.

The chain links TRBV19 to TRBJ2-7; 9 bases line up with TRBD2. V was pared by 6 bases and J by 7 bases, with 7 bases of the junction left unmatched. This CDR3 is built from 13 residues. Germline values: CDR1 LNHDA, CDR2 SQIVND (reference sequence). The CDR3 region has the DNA TGTGCCAGTAGACTTCGGACTAGCGTTGAGCAGTACTTC. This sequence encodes CASRLRTSVEQYF.

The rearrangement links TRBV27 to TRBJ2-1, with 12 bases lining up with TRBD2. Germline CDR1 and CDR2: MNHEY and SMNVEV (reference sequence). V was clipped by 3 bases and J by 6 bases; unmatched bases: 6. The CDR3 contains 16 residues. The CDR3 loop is CASSLAGTSGFNEQFF. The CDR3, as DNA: TGTGCCAGCAGTTTGGCCGGGACTAGCGGGTTCAATGAGCAGTTCTTC.

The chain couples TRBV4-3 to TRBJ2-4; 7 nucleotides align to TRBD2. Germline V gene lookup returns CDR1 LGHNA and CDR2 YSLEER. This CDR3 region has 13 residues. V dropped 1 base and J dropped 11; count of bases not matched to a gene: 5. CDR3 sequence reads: CASSQGGLKVQYF. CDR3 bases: TGCGCCAGCAGCCAAGGGGGACTAAAGGTTCAGTACTTC.

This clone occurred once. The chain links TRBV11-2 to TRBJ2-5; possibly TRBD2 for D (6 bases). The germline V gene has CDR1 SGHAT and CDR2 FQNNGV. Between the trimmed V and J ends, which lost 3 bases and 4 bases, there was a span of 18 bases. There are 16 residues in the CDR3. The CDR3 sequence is CASSLLTSLGGETQYF. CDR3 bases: TGTGCCAGCAGCTTGTTAACGAGTCTGGGGGGAGAGACCCAGTACTTC.

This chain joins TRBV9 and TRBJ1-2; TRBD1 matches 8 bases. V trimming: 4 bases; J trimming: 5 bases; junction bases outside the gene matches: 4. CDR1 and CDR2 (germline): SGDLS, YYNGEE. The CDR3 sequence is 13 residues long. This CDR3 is CASSQGQDYGYTF. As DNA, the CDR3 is TGTGCCAGCAGCCAGGGACAGGATTATGGCTACACCTTC.

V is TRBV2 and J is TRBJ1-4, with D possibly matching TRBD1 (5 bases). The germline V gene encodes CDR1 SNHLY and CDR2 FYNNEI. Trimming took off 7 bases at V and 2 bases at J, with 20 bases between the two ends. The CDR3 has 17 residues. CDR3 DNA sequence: TGTGCCAGCACCTTAGACAGCCTCCAGTCGACTAATGAAAAACTGTTTTTT. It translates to CASTLDSLQSTNEKLFF.

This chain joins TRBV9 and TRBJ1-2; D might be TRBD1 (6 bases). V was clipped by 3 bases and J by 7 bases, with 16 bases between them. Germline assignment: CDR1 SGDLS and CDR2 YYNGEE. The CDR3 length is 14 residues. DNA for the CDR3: TGTGCCAGCAGCGCTCAGACAGGCCTGGGTGGCTACACCTTC. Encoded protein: CASSAQTGLGGYTF.

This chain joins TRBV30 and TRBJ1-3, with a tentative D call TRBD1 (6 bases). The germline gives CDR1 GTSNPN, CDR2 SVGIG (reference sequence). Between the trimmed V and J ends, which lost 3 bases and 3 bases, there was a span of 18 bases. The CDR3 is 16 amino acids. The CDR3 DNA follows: TGTGCCTGGAGCGGAAGGGGGGGACTTGGTGGAAACACCATATATTTT. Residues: CAWSGRGGLGGNTIYF.

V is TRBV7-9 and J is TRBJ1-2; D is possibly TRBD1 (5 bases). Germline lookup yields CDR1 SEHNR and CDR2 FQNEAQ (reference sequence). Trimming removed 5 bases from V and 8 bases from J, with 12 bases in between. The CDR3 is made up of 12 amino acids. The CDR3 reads CASSPMGGGYTF. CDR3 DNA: TGTGCCAGCAGCCCTATGGGGGGAGGCTACACCTTC. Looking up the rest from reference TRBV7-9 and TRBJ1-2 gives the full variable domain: DTGVSQNPRHKITKRGQNVTFRCDPISEHNRLYWYRQTLGQGPEFLTYFQNEAQLEKSRLLSDRFSAERPKGSFSTLEIQRTEQGDSAMYLCASSPMGGGYTFGSGTRLTVV.

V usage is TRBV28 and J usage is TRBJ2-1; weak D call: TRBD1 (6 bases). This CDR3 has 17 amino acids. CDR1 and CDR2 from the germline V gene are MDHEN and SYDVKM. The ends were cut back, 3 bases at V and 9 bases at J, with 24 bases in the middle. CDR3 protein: CASSFLPGHIRVGEQFF. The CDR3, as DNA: TGTGCCAGCAGTTTTTTGCCGGGACACATCCGCGTCGGTGAGCAGTTCTTC.

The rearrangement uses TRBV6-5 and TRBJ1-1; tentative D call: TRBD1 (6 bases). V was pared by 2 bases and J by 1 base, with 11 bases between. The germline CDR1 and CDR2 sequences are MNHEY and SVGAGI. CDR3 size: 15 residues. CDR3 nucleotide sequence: TGTGCCAGCAGTTACGGTACAGGGAGGAACACTGAAGCTTTCTTT. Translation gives CASSYGTGRNTEAFF.

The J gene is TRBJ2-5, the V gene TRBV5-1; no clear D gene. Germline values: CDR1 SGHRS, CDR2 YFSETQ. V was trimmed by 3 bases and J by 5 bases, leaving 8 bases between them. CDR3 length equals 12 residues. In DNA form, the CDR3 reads TGCGCCAGCAGCTCCACTTATGAGACCCAGTACTTC. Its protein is CASSSTYETQYF.